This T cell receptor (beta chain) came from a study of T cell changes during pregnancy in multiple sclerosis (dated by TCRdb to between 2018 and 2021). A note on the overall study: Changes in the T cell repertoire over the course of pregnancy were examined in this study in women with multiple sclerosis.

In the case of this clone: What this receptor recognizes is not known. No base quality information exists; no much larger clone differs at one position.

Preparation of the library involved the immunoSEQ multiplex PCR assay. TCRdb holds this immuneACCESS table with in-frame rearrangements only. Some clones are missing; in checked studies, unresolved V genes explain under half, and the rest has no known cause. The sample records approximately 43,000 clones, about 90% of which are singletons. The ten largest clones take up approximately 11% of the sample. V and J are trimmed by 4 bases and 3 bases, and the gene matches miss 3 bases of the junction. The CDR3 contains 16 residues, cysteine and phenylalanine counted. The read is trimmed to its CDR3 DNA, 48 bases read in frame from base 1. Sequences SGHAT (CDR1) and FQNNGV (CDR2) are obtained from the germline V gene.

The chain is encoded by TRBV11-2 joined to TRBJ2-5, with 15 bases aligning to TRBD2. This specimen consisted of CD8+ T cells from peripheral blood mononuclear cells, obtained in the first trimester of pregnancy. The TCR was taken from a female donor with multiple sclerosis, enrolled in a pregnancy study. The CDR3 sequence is CASSSRTSGGEETQYF. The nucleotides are TGTGCCAGCAGCTCCCGGACTAGCGGGGGGGAAGAGACCCAGTACTTC.